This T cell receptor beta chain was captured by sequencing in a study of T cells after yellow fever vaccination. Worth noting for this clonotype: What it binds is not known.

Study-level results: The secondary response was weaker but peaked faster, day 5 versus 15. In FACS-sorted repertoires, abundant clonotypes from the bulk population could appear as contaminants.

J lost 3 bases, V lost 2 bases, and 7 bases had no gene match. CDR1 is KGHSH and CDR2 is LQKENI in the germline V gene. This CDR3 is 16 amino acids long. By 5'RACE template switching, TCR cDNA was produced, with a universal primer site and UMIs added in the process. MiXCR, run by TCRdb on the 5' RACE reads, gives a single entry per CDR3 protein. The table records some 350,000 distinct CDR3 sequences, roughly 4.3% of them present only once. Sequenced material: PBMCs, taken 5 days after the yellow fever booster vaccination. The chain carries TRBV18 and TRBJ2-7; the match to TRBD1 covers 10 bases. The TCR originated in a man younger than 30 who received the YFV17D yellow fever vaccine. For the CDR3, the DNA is TGTGCCAGCTCACCAGGTGGGGACAGGGGATACTACGAGCAGTACGTC. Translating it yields CASSPGGDRGYYEQYV.